The source of this T cell receptor beta chain is a study of graft-versus-host responses after intestinal transplantation. Study-wide context: Every recipient underwent anti-thymocyte globulin induction, then tacrolimus and steroids for two to three years. Study results and caveats: Graft-donor T cell macrochimerism coincided with high graft-versus-host to host-versus-graft clonal ratios in allografts. GvH clones occurred in recipient marrow; some first appeared in ileum or blood.

V lost 6 bases, J lost 9 bases, and 17 bases lay in between. The CDR3 has 13 amino acids. Germline loops: CDR1 MDHEN, CDR2 SYDVKM. Repertoires were generated with immunoSEQ multiplex PCR, while TCRdb's copy carries only in-frame clones and drops some. The sample shows 80,000 to 100,000 clones, roughly 90% of them seen only once. Points on this clone: Its target is not known.

This sequence was found in a human donor who received an intestinal transplant. Material: unstimulated CD4+ T cells sorted from spleen or lymph node cells, obtained before intestinal transplant. The chain links TRBV28 to TRBJ2-5; D perhaps matches TRBD1 (6 bases). CDR3 sequence (DNA): TGTGCCAGCAGGGAGCTAGGGGCAGGGGCCCAGTACTTC. It yields the protein CASRELGAGAQYF.